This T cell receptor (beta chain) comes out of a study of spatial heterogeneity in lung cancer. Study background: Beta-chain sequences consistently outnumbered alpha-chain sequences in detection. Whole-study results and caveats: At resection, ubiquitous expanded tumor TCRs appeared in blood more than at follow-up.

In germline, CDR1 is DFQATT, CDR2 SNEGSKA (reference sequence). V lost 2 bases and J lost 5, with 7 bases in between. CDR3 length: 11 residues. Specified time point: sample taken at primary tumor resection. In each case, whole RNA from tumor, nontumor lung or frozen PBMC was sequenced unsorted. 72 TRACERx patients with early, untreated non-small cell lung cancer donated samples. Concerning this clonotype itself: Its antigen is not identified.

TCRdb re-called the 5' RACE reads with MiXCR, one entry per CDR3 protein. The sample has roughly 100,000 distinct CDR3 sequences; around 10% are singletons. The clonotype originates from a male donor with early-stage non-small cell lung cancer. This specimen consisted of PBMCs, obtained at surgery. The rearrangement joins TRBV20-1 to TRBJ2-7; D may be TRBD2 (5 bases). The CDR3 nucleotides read TGCAGTGCTAGACTAGCCCACGAGCAGTACTTC. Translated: CSARLAHEQYF.